This TCR beta chain was observed in a study of blood T cells in healthy people across ages. With a J-beta primer mix and a sample-barcoded 5' primer, a second PCR ran about 7 to 12 cycles. One entry per CDR3 protein results from TCRdb running MiXCR on the 5' RACE reads. The sample records over a million distinct CDR3 sequences, roughly two fifths being singletons. This CDR3 has 13 amino acids. Germline V gives CDR1 DFQATT, CDR2 SNEGSKA (reference sequence). The V end lost 6 bases, the J end lost 3 bases, and 15 bases lay between the germline ends. Study-level results: The CMV status of each donor remained undetermined, and this could have confounded shifts in expanded clonotypes.

This clonotype has only a few counts. Antigen specificity is unknown. The sequenced material came from blood. The chain carries TRBV20-1 and TRBJ2-7; possibly TRBD2 for D (5 bases). This TCR derives from a woman in her late teens or twenties in good health. CDR3: CSAGDMGNYEQYF. The CDR3 nucleotides read TGCAGTGCGGGAGACATGGGGAACTACGAGCAGTACTTC.